The 22 T cell receptor beta chains below all came from one sample that was sequenced in a study of PD-1 blockade in classical Hodgkin lymphoma. Autologous stem cell transplantation was followed by relapse in every patient, and brentuximab vedotin exposure varied. The protocol was immunoSEQ multiplex PCR, while the TCRdb copy is restricted to in-frame clones and leaves out a portion. The sample yields around 66,000 clones, roughly nine tenths seen once. Specimen: peripheral blood mononuclear cells (PBMCs), collected at baseline. All receptors come from a human donor with classical Hodgkin lymphoma.

The chain couples TRBV27 to TRBJ1-2; 8 bases line up with TRBD1. J lost 6 bases, V lost 4 bases, and 4 bases had no gene match. Per the germline V gene, CDR1 is MNHEY and CDR2 is SMNVEV (reference sequence). The CDR3 contains 13 residues. CDR3 bases: TGTGCCAGCAGTTACTCGACAGGGGATGGCTACACCTTC. Protein: CASSYSTGDGYTF.

The CDR3 DNA reads TGTGCCACCGGAGGGGTGGGGGTTTACGAGCAGTACTTC. As protein: CATGGVGVYEQYF. This sequence joins TRBV10-3 and TRBJ2-7; the D gene is possibly TRBD2 (6 bases). Per the germline V gene, CDR1 is ENHRY and CDR2 is SYGVKD. V lost 10 bases and J 4 bases, leaving 17 bases between the germline ends. The CDR3 has 13 amino acids.

The J gene is TRBJ1-1, the V gene TRBV27, with D perhaps TRBD1 (5 bases). V was clipped by 5 bases and J by 12 bases, with 19 bases between them. Germline CDR1 reads MNHEY; CDR2 reads SMNVEV (reference sequence). This CDR3 has 13 residues. This CDR3 reads CASSVDQGLLPFF. The CDR3 coding sequence is TGTGCCAGCAGTGTCGACCAGGGTTTGTTACCTTTCTTT.

The genes are TRBV5-1 and TRBJ1-6, with 9 bases that match TRBD1. From germline, CDR1 is SGHRS and CDR2 YFSETQ. This CDR3 is built from 15 residues. Trimming took 4 bases from V and 10 from J; bases not matched to a gene: 9. The DNA for the CDR3 is TGCGCCAGCAGCCTGGCGGGACAGGGAGACTCACCCCTCCACTTT. It translates to CASSLAGQGDSPLHF.

The rearrangement uses TRBV7-3 and TRBJ2-1; 7 nucleotides match TRBD2. Germline assignment: CDR1 SGHTA and CDR2 FQGTGA. The CDR3 is 13 residues long. V dropped 3 bases and J dropped 7; count of bases not matched to a gene: 3. CDR3 protein: CASSLGGKNEQFF. The CDR3 DNA reads as TGTGCCAGCAGCTTGGGGGGGAAAAATGAGCAGTTCTTC.

CDR3 loop: CASSLEGSGVYNEQFF. DNA for the CDR3: TGTGCCAGCAGCTTAGAAGGTAGCGGGGTATACAATGAGCAGTTCTTC. This chain connects TRBV7-9 to TRBJ2-1, with TRBD2 matching 8 bases. The J segment lost 4 bases and the V segment lost 1 base, leaving 6 bases of the junction unmatched. CDR3 length: 16 amino acids. Germline CDR1 SEHNR, CDR2 FQNEAQ (reference sequence). The full variable domain, its missing parts supplied by reference TRBV7-9 and TRBJ2-1, is DTGVSQNPRHKITKRGQNVTFRCDPISEHNRLYWYRQTLGQGPEFLTYFQNEAQLEKSRLLSDRFSAERPKGSFSTLEIQRTEQGDSAMYLCASSLEGSGVYNEQFFGPGTRLTVL.

The V and J genes are TRBV6-6 and TRBJ2-2; no reliable D call. Trimming took off 8 bases at V and 5 bases at J, with 15 bases between the two ends. The V gene's germline CDR1 is MNHNY and CDR2 SVGAGI (reference sequence). The CDR3 is 14 amino acids. The CDR3, as DNA: TGTGCCAGCGTCCGGCCCCCAAGTACCGGGGAGCTGTTTTTT. It specifies CASVRPPSTGELFF.

The rearrangement uses TRBV5-7 and TRBJ1-4; D might be TRBD1 (5 bases). TRBV5-7 is reported as an ORF; its role is uncertain. Trimming cost V 3 bases and J 4 bases, with 13 bases left between them. CDR3 length: 15 residues. The CDR3 coding sequence is TGTGCCAGCAGCTCGGGGGGAAGACTTAATGAAAAACTGTTTTTT. This codes for CASSSGGRLNEKLFF.

This chain joins TRBV6-5 and TRBJ2-2, with TRBD2 as a possible D gene (5 bases). The CDR3 runs to 15 residues. Germline V lookup: CDR1 MNHEY, CDR2 SVGAGI. V lost 0 bases to trimming and J lost 2 bases, with 7 bases between them. In DNA form, the CDR3 reads TGTGCCAGCAGTTACTCAGGACTTAACACCGGGGAGCTGTTTTTT. Its translation is CASSYSGLNTGELFF.

The DNA of the CDR3 is TGTGCCAGCAGTCACCGGACAGGGAGGTCCTACGAGCAGTACTTC. Its protein product is CASSHRTGRSYEQYF. The V gene is TRBV6-5, the J gene TRBJ2-7, with 8 bases lining up with TRBD1. Germline lookup yields CDR1 MNHEY and CDR2 SVGAGI. The CDR3 is 15 amino acids. Trimming took 5 bases from V and 1 from J; bases not matched to a gene: 7.

This clone has only one observation. This CDR3 reads CASSDAFSGANVLTF. The CDR3 coding sequence is TGTGCCAGCAGCGACGCCTTCTCTGGGGCCAACGTCCTGACTTTC. The V gene is TRBV9, the J gene TRBJ2-6, with unresolved D. The V end was cut by 3 bases, the J end by 0 bases, with 7 bases between. CDR1 SGDLS and CDR2 YYNGEE come from the germline V gene. There are 15 residues in the CDR3.

The chain carries TRBV9 and TRBJ2-3, with D perhaps TRBD2 (6 bases). Germline V gene data show CDR1 as SGDLS and CDR2 as YYNGEE. V was trimmed by 0 bases and J by 1 base, leaving 9 bases between them. CDR3 length equals 15 residues. This chain's CDR3 is CASSVAASGTDTQYF. The CDR3, as DNA: TGTGCCAGCAGCGTAGCGGCTAGCGGCACAGATACGCAGTATTTT.

This clone appeared once. This rearrangement joins TRBV5-1 to TRBJ2-1; TRBD2 matches 16 bases. V lost 3 bases to trimming and J lost 4 bases; unmatched junction nucleotides: 7. CDR1 and CDR2 (germline): SGHRS, YFSETQ. This CDR3 is 18 amino acids long. The CDR3 protein is CASSSGLAGGPEYNEQFF. CDR3 nucleotide sequence: TGCGCCAGCAGCTCGGGACTAGCGGGGGGGCCGGAGTACAATGAGCAGTTCTTC.

The V call is TRBV19, the J call TRBJ1-2; no reliable D call. The CDR3 totals 14 residues. Trimming took 10 bases from V and 2 from J, leaving 17 bases between them. Germline loops: CDR1 LNHDA, CDR2 SQIVND (reference sequence). Here the CDR3 DNA reads TGTGCCACACGATCGGAGGGCGGCAACTATGGCTACACCTTC. Protein: CATRSEGGNYGYTF.

The chain joins TRBV5-1 to TRBJ1-2; D call uncertain. CDR3 length: 15 amino acids. V was pared by 1 base and J by 5 bases, with 15 bases between. Germline V gene data show CDR1 as SGHRS and CDR2 as YFSETQ. As DNA, the CDR3 is TGCGCCAGCAGCTTGCGGGTACCAGGTGATTATGGCTACACCTTC. This sequence encodes CASSLRVPGDYGYTF. The variable domain in full, with the rest retrieved from reference TRBV5-1 and TRBJ1-2, is KAGVTQTPRYLIKTRGQQVTLSCSPISGHRSVSWYQQTPGQGLQFLFEYFSETQRNKGNFPGRFSGRQFSNSRSEMNVSTLELGDSALYLCASSLRVPGDYGYTFGSGTRLTVV.

The chain combines TRBV27 with TRBJ2-5; D gene uncertain. V lost 6 bases, J lost 5 bases, and 13 bases lay in between. The germline gives CDR1 MNHEY, CDR2 SMNVEV (reference sequence). This CDR3 comprises 13 residues. CDR3 sequence: CASSPRAWETQYF. CDR3 bases: TGTGCCAGCAGCCCACGAGCTTGGGAGACCCAGTACTTC.

The rearrangement links TRBV9 to TRBJ2-5; TRBD2 is a possible D gene (5 bases). This CDR3 has 15 amino acids. V lost 4 bases and J lost 1, with 14 bases in between. CDR1 SGDLS and CDR2 YYNGEE come from the germline V gene. CDR3 residues: CASSPEGRPQETQYF. CDR3 bases: TGTGCCAGCAGCCCAGAGGGAAGACCCCAAGAGACCCAGTACTTC.

This chain links TRBV29-1 with TRBJ2-5, with TRBD2 matching over 10 bases. The J call may be wrong; the DNA end is better matched by TRBJ2-7. The CDR3 covers 13 residues. CDR1 is SQVTM and CDR2 is ANQGSEA in the germline V gene. CDR3 DNA sequence: TGCAGCGTTGGACTAGCGGGTTCCTACGAGCAGTACTTC. It codes for CSVGLAGSYEQYF.

The chain's CDR3 is CASSFLIRPRYEQYF. The CDR3 nucleotides are TGTGCCAGCAGCTTCCTGATACGACCAAGATACGAGCAGTACTTC. This chain joins TRBV7-3 and TRBJ2-7, with D hard to call. The CDR3 has 15 amino acids. Looked up from germline, CDR1 is SGHTA and CDR2 is FQGTGA. V gave up 3 bases and J gave up 4 bases, with 16 bases separating them.

The J gene is TRBJ2-7, the V gene TRBV13; D gene unclear. The length of the CDR3 is 12 residues. Germline V CDR1 and CDR2: PRHDT, FYEKMQ (reference sequence). Trimming removed 3 bases at V and 0 bases at J, with 3 bases between. CDR3 sequence (DNA): TGTGCCAGCAGCTTCGGCTCCTACGAGCAGTACTTC. Its protein is CASSFGSYEQYF.

The rearrangement joins TRBV29-1 to TRBJ2-5, with a possible D match to TRBD2 (5 bases). The CDR3 runs to 14 residues. With 5 bases removed from V and 5 bases from J, the gap between germline ends came to 18 bases. Looked up from germline, CDR1 is SQVTM and CDR2 is ANQGSEA. The CDR3 sequence: CSVSGHLARETQYF. As DNA, the CDR3 is TGCAGCGTTTCTGGTCATCTAGCTCGGGAGACCCAGTACTTC.

In nucleotides, the CDR3 is TGTGCCAGCAGGGCGCCTGGGGCCAACGTCCTGACTTTC. It translates to CASRAPGANVLTF. This chain uses TRBV6-5 with TRBJ2-6; D not certain. V dropped 6 bases and J dropped 2 bases, with 5 bases sitting between them. Germline V gives CDR1 MNHEY, CDR2 SVGAGI. The length of the CDR3 is 13 residues.